One TCR beta chain is described in this entry. Its antigen remains unknown. This entry comes from a study of cytomegalovirus exposure and HLA in healthy donors. Overall study results and limits: In vitro testing confirmed a few CMV-associated chains as specific for CMV antigens. A subsequent analysis found that TCR clusters from the first cohort also tended to co-occur in the 110 or so validation repertoires, with approximately 94% of cluster scores above 0. The study designated 150 or so TCR beta chains cytomegalovirus-associated. Rare sequences made up most TCRs, while some public TCRs were found in many donors.

Here immunoSEQ multiplex PCR was the method, and the copy in TCRdb shows in-frame clones only, minus some. Found here are more than 95,000 clones, about 84% of them singletons; the top ten hold under 5%. J gave up 1 base and V 2 bases, and 3 bases lay outside the gene matches. The CDR3 totals 16 residues. Germline V gives CDR1 SGHDT, CDR2 YYEEEE. The TCR was taken from a man between 18 and 29 years old in good health and CMV-seronegative. The specimen sequenced was PBMCs. V usage is TRBV5-6 and J usage is TRBJ2-2, with 9 bases fitting TRBD1. CDR3 loop: CASSFVDRGNTGELFF. The DNA of the CDR3 is TGTGCCAGCAGCTTCGTGGACAGGGGGAACACCGGGGAGCTGTTTTTT.